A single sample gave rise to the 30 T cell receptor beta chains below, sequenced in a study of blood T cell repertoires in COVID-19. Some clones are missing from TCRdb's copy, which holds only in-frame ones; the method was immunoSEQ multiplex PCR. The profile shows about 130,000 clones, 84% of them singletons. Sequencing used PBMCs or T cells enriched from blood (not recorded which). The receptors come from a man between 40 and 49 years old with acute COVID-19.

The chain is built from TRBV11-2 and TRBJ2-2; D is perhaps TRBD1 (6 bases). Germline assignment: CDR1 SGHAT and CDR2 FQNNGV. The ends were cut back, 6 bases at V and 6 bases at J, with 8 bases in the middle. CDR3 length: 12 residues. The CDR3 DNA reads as TGTGCCAGCAGGAAGGGGGCCGGGGAGCTGTTTTTT. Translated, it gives CASRKGAGELFF.

CDR3 residues: CSAGGETADEQFF. The CDR3 coding sequence is TGCAGCGCCGGAGGGGAAACCGCGGATGAGCAGTTCTTC. V and J are TRBV29-1 and TRBJ2-1; tentatively, D is TRBD2 (6 bases). V lost 7 bases and J 8 bases, leaving 18 bases between the germline ends. The CDR3 has 13 amino acids. CDR1 is SQVTM and CDR2 is ANQGSEA in the germline V gene.

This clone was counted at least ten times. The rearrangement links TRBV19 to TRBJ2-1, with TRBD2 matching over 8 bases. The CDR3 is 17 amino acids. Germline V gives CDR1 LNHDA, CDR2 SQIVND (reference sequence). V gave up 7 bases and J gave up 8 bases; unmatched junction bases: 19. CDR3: CASTPLSGGSHGDEQFF. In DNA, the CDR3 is TGTGCCAGTACCCCCCTCTCGGGAGGGAGCCACGGGGATGAGCAGTTCTTC.

In DNA form, the CDR3 reads TGTGCCAGCAGAGACCCCCGCAGGGGCTATGGCTACACCTTC. Translation: CASRDPRRGYGYTF. J is TRBJ1-2 and V is TRBV28; possible D gene TRBD1, 6 bases. CDR3 length: 14 residues. Between the trimmed V and J ends, which lost 6 bases and 4 bases, there was a span of 15 bases. CDR1 and CDR2 from the germline V gene are MDHEN and SYDVKM.

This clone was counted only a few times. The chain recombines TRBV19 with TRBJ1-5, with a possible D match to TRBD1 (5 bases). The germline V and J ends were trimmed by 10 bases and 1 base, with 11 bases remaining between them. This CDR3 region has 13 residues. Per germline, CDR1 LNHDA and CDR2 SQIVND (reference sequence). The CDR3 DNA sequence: TGTGCCACCTCCCAGGGCAGCAATCAGCCCCAGCATTTT. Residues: CATSQGSNQPQHF. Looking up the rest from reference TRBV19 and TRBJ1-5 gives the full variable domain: DGGITQSPKYLFRKEGQNVTLSCEQNLNHDAMYWYRQDPGQGLRLIYYSQIVNDFQKGDIAEGYSVSREKKESFPLTVTSAQKNPTAFYLCATSQGSNQPQHFGDGTRLSIL.

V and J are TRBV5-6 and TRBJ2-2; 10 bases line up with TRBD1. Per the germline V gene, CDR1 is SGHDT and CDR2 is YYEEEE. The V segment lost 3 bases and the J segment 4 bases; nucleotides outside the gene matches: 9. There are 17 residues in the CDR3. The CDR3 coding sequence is TGTGCCAGCAGCTCAACACCCCGGGACAGGGGCACCGGGGAGCTGTTTTTT. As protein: CASSSTPRDRGTGELFF.

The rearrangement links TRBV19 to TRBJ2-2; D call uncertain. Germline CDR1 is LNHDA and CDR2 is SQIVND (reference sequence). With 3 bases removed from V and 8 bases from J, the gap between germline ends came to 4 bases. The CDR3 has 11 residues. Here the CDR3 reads CASSIKGELFF. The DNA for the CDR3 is TGTGCCAGTAGTATCAAAGGGGAGCTGTTTTTT.

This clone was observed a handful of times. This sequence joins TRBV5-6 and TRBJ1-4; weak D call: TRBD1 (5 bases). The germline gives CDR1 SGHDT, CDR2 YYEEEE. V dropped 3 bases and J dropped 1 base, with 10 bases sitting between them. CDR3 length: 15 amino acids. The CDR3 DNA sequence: TGTGCCAGCAGCTCTATAGGGGAAACTAATGAAAAACTGTTTTTT. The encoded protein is CASSSIGETNEKLFF.

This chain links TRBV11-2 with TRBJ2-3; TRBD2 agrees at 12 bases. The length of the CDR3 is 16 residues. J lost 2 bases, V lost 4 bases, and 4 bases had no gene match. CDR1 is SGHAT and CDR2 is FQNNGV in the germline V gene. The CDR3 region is CASSSGLAGHTDTQYF. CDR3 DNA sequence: TGTGCCAGCAGCTCGGGACTAGCGGGCCACACAGATACGCAGTATTTT.

CDR3 amino acids: CASPQRGYGQETQYF. The CDR3 DNA is TGTGCCAGCCCCCAAAGGGGATACGGCCAAGAGACCCAGTACTTC. The chain recombines TRBV7-9 with TRBJ2-5; possibly TRBD1 for D (5 bases). Germline values: CDR1 SEHNR, CDR2 FQNEAQ (reference sequence). The V end lost 8 bases, the J end lost 1 base, and 17 bases lay between the germline ends. The CDR3 contains 15 residues.

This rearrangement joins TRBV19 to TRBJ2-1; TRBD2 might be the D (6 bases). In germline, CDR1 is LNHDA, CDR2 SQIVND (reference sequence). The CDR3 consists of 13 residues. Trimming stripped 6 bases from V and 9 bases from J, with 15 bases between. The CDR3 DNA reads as TGTGCCAGTAGCGGGGGAATGGCACCTGAGCAGTTCTTC. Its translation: CASSGGMAPEQFF. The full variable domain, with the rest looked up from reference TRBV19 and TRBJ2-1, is DGGITQSPKYLFRKEGQNVTLSCEQNLNHDAMYWYRQDPGQGLRLIYYSQIVNDFQKGDIAEGYSVSREKKESFPLTVTSAQKNPTAFYLCASSGGMAPEQFFGPGTRLTVL.

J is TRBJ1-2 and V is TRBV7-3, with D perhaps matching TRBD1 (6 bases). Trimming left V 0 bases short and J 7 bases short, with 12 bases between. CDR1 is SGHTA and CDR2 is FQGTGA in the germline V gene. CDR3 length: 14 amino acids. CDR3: CASSLTGAGGGYTF. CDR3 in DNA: TGTGCCAGCAGCTTAACGGGGGCTGGTGGTGGCTACACCTTC.

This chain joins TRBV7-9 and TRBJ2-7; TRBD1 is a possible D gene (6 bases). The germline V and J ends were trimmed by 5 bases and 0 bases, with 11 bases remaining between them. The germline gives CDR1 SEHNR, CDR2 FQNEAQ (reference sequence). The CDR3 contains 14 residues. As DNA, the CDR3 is TGTGCCAGCAGCCTGGACAGCTTCTCCTACGAGCAGTACTTC. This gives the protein CASSLDSFSYEQYF.

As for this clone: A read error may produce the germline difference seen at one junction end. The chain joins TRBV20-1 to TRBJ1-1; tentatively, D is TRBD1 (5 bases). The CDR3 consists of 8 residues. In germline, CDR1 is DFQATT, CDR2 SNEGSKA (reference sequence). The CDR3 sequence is CSAKGPLF. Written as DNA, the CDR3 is TGCAGTGCAAAGGGGCCCCTCTTT.

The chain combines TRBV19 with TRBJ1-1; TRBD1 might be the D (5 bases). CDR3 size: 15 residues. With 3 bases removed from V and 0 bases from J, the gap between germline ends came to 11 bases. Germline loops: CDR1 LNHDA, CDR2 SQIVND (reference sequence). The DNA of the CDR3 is TGTGCCAGTAGTATTGGGGCCATTATGAACACTGAAGCTTTCTTT. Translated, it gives CASSIGAIMNTEAFF.

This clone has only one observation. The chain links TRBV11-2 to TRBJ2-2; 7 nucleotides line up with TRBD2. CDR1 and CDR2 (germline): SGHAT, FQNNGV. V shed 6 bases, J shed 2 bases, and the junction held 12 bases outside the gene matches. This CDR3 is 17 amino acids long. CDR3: CASSIGWGGRNTGELFF. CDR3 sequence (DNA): TGTGCCAGCAGTATCGGGTGGGGCGGGAGAAACACCGGGGAGCTGTTTTTT.

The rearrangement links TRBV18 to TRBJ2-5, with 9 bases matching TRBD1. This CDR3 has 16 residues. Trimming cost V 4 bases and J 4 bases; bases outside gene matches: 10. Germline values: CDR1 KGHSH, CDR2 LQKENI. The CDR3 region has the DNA TGTGCCAGCTCACGTTCTGGACAGGGGATAGCAGAGACCCAGTACTTC. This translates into CASSRSGQGIAETQYF.

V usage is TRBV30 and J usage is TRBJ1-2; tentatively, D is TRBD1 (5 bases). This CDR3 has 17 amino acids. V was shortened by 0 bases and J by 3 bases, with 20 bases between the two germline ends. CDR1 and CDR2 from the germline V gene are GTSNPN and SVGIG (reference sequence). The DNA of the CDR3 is TGTGCCTGGAGTGTATCTGCGCTCGGGACGGGAGACTATGGCTACACCTTC. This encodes CAWSVSALGTGDYGYTF.

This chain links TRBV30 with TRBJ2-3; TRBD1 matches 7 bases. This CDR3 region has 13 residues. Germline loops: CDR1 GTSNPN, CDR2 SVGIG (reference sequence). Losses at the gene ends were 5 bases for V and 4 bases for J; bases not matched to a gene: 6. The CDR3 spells CAWQRTGPDTQYF. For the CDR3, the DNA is TGTGCCTGGCAGAGGACAGGACCAGATACGCAGTATTTT.

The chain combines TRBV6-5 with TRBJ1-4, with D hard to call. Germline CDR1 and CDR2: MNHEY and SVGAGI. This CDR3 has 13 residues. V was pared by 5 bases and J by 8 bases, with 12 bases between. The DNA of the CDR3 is TGTGCCAGCAGTAGACTCGGTGGGGAAAAACTGTTTTTT. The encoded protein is CASSRLGGEKLFF.

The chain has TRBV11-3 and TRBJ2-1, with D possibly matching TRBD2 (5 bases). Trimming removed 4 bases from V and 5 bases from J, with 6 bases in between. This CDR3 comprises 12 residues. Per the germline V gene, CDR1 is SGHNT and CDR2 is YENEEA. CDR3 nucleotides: TGTGCCAGCAGCTCGCGGGACAATGAGCAGTTCTTC. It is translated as CASSSRDNEQFF.

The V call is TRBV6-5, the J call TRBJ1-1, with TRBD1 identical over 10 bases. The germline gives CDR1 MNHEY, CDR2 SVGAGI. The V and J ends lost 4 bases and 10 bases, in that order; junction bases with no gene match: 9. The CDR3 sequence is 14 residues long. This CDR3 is CASSSDRGVPAAFF. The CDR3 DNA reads TGTGCCAGCAGTTCGGACAGGGGGGTTCCTGCAGCTTTCTTT.

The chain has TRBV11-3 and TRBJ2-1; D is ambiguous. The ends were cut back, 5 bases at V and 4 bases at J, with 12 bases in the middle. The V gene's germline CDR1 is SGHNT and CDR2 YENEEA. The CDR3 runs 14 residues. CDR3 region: CASSPGSFYNEQFF. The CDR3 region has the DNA TGTGCCAGCAGCCCCGGGTCCTTTTACAATGAGCAGTTCTTC. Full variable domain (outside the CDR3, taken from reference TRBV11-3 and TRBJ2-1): EAGVVQSPRYKIIEKKQPVAFWCNPISGHNTLYWYLQNLGQGPELLIRYENEEAVDDSQLPKDRFSAERLKGVDSTLKIQPAELGDSAVYLCASSPGSFYNEQFFGPGTRLTVL.

CDR3 protein: CASSPPRTGVLNTEAFF. The CDR3 DNA is TGTGCCAGCTCACCCCCCCGGACAGGGGTCTTGAACACTGAAGCTTTCTTT. V is TRBV18 and J is TRBJ1-1; TRBD1 matches 9 bases. V lost 3 bases to trimming and J lost 0 bases; unmatched junction nucleotides: 8. Germline values: CDR1 KGHSH, CDR2 LQKENI. The CDR3 runs to 17 residues.

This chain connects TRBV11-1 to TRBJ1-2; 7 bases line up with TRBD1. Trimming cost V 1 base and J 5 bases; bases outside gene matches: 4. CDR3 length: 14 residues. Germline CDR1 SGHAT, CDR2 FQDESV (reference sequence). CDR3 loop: CASSLGGTAYGYTF. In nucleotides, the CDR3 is TGTGCCAGCAGCTTAGGTGGGACAGCTTATGGCTACACCTTC.

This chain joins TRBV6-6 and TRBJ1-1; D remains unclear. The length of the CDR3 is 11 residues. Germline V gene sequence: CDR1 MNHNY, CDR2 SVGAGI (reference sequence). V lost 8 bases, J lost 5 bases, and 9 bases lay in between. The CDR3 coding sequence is TGTGCCAGCTTCTTAGAGACTGAAGCTTTCTTT. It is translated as CASFLETEAFF.

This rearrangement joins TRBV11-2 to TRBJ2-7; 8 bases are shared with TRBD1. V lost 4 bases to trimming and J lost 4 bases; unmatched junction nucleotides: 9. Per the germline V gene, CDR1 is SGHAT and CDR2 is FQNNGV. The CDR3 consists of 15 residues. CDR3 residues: CASSSLRDRSYEQYF. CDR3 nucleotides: TGTGCCAGCAGCTCCCTCCGGGACAGGAGTTACGAGCAGTACTTC.

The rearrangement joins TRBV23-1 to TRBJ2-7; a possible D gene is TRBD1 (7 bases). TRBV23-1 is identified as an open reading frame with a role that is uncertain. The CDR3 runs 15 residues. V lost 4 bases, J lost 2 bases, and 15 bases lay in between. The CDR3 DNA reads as TGCGCCAGCAGTCCCCTCAGGGGGGCAACCTACGAGCAGTACTTC. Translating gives CASSPLRGATYEQYF.

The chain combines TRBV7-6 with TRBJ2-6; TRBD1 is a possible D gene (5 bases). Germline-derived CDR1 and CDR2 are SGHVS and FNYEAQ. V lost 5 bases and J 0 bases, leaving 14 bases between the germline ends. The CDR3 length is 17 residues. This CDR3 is CASSIQGNPSGANVLTF. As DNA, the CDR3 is TGTGCCAGCAGCATCCAGGGAAACCCCTCTGGGGCCAACGTCCTGACTTTC.

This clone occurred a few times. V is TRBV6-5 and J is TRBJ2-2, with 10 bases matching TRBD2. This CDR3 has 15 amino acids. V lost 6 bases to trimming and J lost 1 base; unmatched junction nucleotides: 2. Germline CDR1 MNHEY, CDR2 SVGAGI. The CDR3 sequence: CASRLAGLNTGELFF. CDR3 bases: TGTGCCAGCAGACTAGCGGGATTGAACACCGGGGAGCTGTTTTTT.